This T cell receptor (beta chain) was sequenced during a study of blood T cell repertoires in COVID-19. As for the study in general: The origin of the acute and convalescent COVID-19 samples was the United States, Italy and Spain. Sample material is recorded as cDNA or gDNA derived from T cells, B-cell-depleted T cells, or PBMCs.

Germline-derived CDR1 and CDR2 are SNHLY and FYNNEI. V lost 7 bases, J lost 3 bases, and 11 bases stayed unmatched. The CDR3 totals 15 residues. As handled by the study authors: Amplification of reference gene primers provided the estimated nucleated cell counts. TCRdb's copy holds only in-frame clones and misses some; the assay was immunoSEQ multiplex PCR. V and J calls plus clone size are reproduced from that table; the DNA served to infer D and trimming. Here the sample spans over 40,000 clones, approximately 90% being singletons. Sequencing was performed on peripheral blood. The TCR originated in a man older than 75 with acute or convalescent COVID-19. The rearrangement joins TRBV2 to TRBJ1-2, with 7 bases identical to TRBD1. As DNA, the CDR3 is TGTGCCAGCATTTGGACAGGACTAAATGACTATGGCTACACCTTC. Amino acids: CASIWTGLNDYGYTF.